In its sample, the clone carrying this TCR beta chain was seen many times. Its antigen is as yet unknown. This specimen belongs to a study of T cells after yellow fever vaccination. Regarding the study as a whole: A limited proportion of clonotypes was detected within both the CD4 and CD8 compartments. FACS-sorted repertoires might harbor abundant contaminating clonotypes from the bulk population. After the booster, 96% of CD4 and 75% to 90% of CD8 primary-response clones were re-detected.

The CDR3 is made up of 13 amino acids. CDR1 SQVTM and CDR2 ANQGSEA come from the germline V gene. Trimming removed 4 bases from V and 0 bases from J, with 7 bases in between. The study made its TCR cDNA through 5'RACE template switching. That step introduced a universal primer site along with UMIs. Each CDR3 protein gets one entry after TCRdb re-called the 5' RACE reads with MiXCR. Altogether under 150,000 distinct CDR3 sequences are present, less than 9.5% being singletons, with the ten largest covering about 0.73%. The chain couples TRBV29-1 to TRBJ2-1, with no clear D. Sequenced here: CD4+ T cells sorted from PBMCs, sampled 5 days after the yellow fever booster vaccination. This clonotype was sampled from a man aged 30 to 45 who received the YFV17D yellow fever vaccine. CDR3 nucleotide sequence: TGCAGCGTTGGAAGGAGCTCCTACAATGAGCAGTTCTTC. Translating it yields CSVGRSSYNEQFF.